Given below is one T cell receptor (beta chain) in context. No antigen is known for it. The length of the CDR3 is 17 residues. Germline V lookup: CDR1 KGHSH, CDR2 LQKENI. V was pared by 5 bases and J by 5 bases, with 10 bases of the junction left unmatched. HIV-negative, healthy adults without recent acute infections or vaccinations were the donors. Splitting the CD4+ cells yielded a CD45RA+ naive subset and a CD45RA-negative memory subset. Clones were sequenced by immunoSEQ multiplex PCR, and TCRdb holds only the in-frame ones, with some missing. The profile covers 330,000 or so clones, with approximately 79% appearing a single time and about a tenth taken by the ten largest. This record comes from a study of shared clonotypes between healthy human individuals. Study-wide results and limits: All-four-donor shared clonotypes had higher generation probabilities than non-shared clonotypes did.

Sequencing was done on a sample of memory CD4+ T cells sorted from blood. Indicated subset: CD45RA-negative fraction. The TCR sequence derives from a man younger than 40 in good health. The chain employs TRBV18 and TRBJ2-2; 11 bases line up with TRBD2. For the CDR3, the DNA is TGTGCCAGCTCAGGAACCGGGACTAGCGGCCCAACCGGGGAGCTGTTTTTT. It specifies CASSGTGTSGPTGELFF.